This entry lists 24 T cell receptor beta chains sequenced from one sample in a study of tumor-infiltrating lymphocytes in primary liver carcinoma. Bulk tissue was left unsorted, and RNA and DNA were co-extracted from 20-30 mg of it. The investigators made TCR beta cDNA from approximately 0.5 ug total RNA, using a constant-region primer. TCR beta libraries came from three nested multiplex PCR rounds using slightly modified ARM-PCR. Both of the initial two PCR rounds ran for nine to eleven cycles and employed TRBV1-TRBV30 forward primers alongside a C-beta reverse primer. One entry per CDR3 protein, called by TCRdb with MiXCR from the multiplex PCR reads. This sample has 150,000 to 200,000 distinct CDR3 sequences, with over 80% found just once. Sequenced sample: tumor tissue from primary liver carcinoma. All receptors come from a man aged 40-55 years with primary liver carcinoma and hepatitis B virus infection.

This clonotype is a singleton in its sample. The V call is TRBV19, the J call TRBJ1-5; 8 bases line up with TRBD1. Germline CDR1 and CDR2: LNHDA and SQIVND (reference sequence). This CDR3 is 14 amino acids long. The junction had 8 bases not matched to a gene; V was cut back by 7 bases and J by 6 bases. CDR3 DNA: TGTGCCAGTACCGTCCAGGGGGCGACTCAGCCCCAGCATTTT. This sequence encodes CASTVQGATQPQHF.

This chain connects TRBV4-1 to TRBJ2-1, with D possibly matching TRBD1 (6 bases). The CDR3 extends over 16 amino acids. Trimming stripped 8 bases from V and 4 bases from J, with 21 bases between. Germline CDR1 is MGHRA and CDR2 is YSYEKL. CDR3 in amino acids: CASCPELMGAYNEQFF. CDR3 in DNA: TGCGCCAGCTGCCCCGAACTAATGGGGGCTTACAATGAGCAGTTCTTC.

Comments on this clonotype: Given the absence of the conserved phenylalanine or tryptophan at the CDR3 end, a read error is likely. The genes are TRBV28 and TRBJ1-5; 7 nucleotides align to TRBD1. Germline V lookup: CDR1 MDHEN, CDR2 SYDVKM. Trimming removed 6 bases from V and 11 bases from J; junction bases left unmatched: 31. The CDR3 consists of 20 residues. The CDR3 is CASREDRAAYSLTSKWTQHL. DNA for the CDR3: TGTGCCAGCAGAGAAGACAGGGCCGCCTATAGCCTCACCTCCAAGTGGACCCAGCATCTT.

This chain uses TRBV6-5 with TRBJ2-5; D unclear. Germline V lookup: CDR1 MNHEY, CDR2 SVGAGI. Trimming took 6 bases from V and 5 from J, leaving 13 bases between them. The CDR3 sequence is 13 residues long. In DNA, the CDR3 is TGTGCCAGCAGCCTAGGAAAGGGCGAGACCCAGTACTTC. It yields the protein CASSLGKGETQYF.

As concerns this clonotype: Likely a read error: the CDR3 ends without its conserved phenylalanine or tryptophan. The DNA is left out, because the CDR3 cannot be placed on it with certainty; the CDR3 is given as TCRdb lists it. V gene TRBV29-1 combines with J gene TRBJ2-5; TRBD1 was called by the table and not checked on the DNA. Termini included, the CDR3 measures 12 amino acids. Germline lookup yields CDR1 SQVTM and CDR2 ANQGSEA. The CDR3 sequence is CSGMDIGETQYL.

The chain recombines TRBV11-3 with TRBJ2-1; 7 bases agree with TRBD2. The CDR3 runs to 13 residues. The germline gives CDR1 SGHNT, CDR2 YENEEA. J was trimmed by 15 bases and V by 4 bases; bases with no gene match: 12. CDR3 in DNA: TGTGCCAGCAGCTCGGGAGGTAGCTGGCATCGGTTCTTC. This codes for CASSSGGSWHRFF.

This clonotype occurred once. A much larger clone is a single base away; this may be a read error. The CDR3, as DNA: TGTACCAGCAGTCCCATACAGGGGTCCTATGGCTACACCTTC. Its translation is CTSSPIQGSYGYTF. The chain is built from TRBV28 and TRBJ1-2; TRBD1 agrees at 7 bases. This CDR3 comprises 14 residues. The germline V gene has CDR1 MDHEN and CDR2 SYDVKM.

On this clonotype itself: Since the CDR3 does not end with the conserved phenylalanine or tryptophan, this likely comes from a read error. The rearrangement links TRBV4-1 to TRBJ2-7, with D uncertain. The CDR3 is made up of 15 amino acids. The germline V gene has CDR1 MGHRA and CDR2 YSYEKL. The V end was cut by 7 bases, the J end by 3 bases, with 19 bases between. The CDR3 DNA is TGCGCCAGCATCCCCCGAGAGGAACTCTTCTACGAGCAGTACATC. It codes for CASIPREELFYEQYI.

For this clonotype: An end of the junction does not agree with germline; a read error may underlie this. The chain has TRBV28 and TRBJ2-1, with 8 positions matching TRBD2. CDR1 and CDR2 (germline): MDHEN, SYDVKM. This CDR3 contains 15 residues. This chain's CDR3 is CASRNSGISHNEQFF. In DNA form, the CDR3 reads TGTGCCAGCAGAAATAGCGGGATCTCCCACAATGAGCAGTTCTTC.

On this clonotype itself: Since a much larger clone is just one base distant, this may be a read error. Here the CDR3 reads CASSLPGQKNAEAFF. The CDR3 coding sequence is TGTGCCAGCAGCTTGCCGGGACAGAAGAACGCTGAAGCTTTCTTT. J is TRBJ1-1 and V is TRBV7-2, with TRBD1 identical over 7 bases. Germline CDR1 and CDR2: SGHTA and FQGNSA. This CDR3 has 15 amino acids.

A remark on this clonotype: A much larger clone lies a single base off, so this may be a read error. The gene calls are TRBV19 and TRBJ1-5, with a tentative D call TRBD1 (5 bases). V was pared by 5 bases and J by 7 bases, with 15 bases between. CDR1 is LNHDA, CDR2 SQIVND, per germline (reference sequence). The CDR3 totals 14 residues. CDR3 sequence (DNA): TGTGCCAGTAGTTCCTTGGGGGTTCGGCAGCCCCAGCATTTT. Translated: CASSSLGVRQPQHF. The whole variable domain, filled in from reference TRBV19 and TRBJ1-5, reads DGGITQSPKYLFRKEGQNVTLSCEQNLNHDAMYWYRQDPGQGLRLIYYSQIVNDFQKGDIAEGYSVSREKKESFPLTVTSAQKNPTAFYLCASSSLGVRQPQHFGDGTRLSIL.

Concerning this clonotype itself: A read error may produce the germline difference seen at one junction end. DNA of the CDR3: TGTTCCAGCAGTACCCGACCAGGACAGGGAGATTATGGCTACACCTTC. This gives the protein CSSSTRPGQGDYGYTF. The V gene is TRBV7-8, the J gene TRBJ1-2; 8 nucleotides match TRBD1. In germline, CDR1 is SGHVS, CDR2 FQNEAQ. The CDR3 covers 16 residues.

For this clonotype: The junction departs from the called germline gene at one end, perhaps through a read error. This chain uses TRBV7-8 with TRBJ2-3; TRBD1 might be the D (8 bases). CDR1 SGHVS and CDR2 FQNEAQ come from the germline V gene. The CDR3 runs to 16 residues. As DNA, the CDR3 is TGTGCCAGTAGCTCAACAGGGGGGGGATATTTGGATATGCAGTATTTT. It specifies CASSSTGGGYLDMQYF. The whole variable domain, remainder taken from reference TRBV7-8 and TRBJ2-3, is GAGVSQSPRYKVAKRGQDVALRCDPISGHVSLFWYQQALGQGPEFLTYFQNEAQLDKSGLPSDRFFAERPEGSVSTLKIQRTQQEDSAVYLCASSSTGGGYLDMQYFGPGTRLTVL.

V and J are TRBV29-1 and TRBJ2-7; D unclear. The CDR3 runs to 13 residues. Germline loops: CDR1 SQVTM, CDR2 ANQGSEA. V was trimmed by 6 bases and J by 4 bases, leaving 16 bases between them. CDR3 DNA: TGCAGCGTGGTGGCCGGGCCTCCTTACGAGCAGTACTTC. Translating gives CSVVAGPPYEQYF.

This clonotype was seen a few times. It may be a read error: a sequence one base away is much more abundant. The chain is built from TRBV12-3 or TRBV12-4 and TRBJ2-2; D is perhaps TRBD1 (5 bases). The CDR3 runs to 12 residues. The CDR3 sequence: CASSLGQFELLF. CDR3 nucleotides: TGTGCCAGCAGTTTAGGACAGTTTGAGCTGTTATTT.

V is TRBV14 and J is TRBJ2-7; D is perhaps TRBD1 (6 bases). This CDR3 region has 14 residues. Germline-derived CDR1 and CDR2 are SGHDN and FVKESK. Trimming stripped 4 bases from V and 9 bases from J, with 19 bases between. CDR3 nucleotides: TGTGCCAGCAGCCGGGTACAGGGAGTAATCCGGCAGTACTTC. This sequence encodes CASSRVQGVIRQYF.

As to this clonotype: One end of the junction is discordant with germline, which a read error may explain. The rearrangement joins TRBV4-2 to TRBJ2-1, with D possibly TRBD1 on 5 matching bases. Germline CDR1 and CDR2: LGHNA and YNFKEQ. This CDR3 spans 15 amino acids. This CDR3 reads CTSSYWQGTYNEQFF. In nucleotides, the CDR3 is TGTACCAGCAGCTATTGGCAGGGCACCTACAATGAGCAGTTCTTC.

The CDR3 DNA reads as TGTGCCAGCAGTTCACAAACTAGCAGATACAATGAGCAGTTCTTC. It codes for CASSSQTSRYNEQFF. The chain joins TRBV12-3 or TRBV12-4 to TRBJ2-1, with D maybe TRBD2 (6 bases). Trimming cost V 4 bases and J 4 bases, with 14 bases left between them. This CDR3 is 15 amino acids long.

Details on this clonotype: A read error is likely, as this CDR3 ends without the conserved phenylalanine or tryptophan. The DNA is omitted, as the CDR3 cannot be located on it reliably, and the CDR3 follows TCRdb's listing. The V and J genes are TRBV5-4 and TRBJ2-7; TRBD2 reflects the table's D call only, with no check against the DNA. CDR1 SGHNT and CDR2 YYREEE come from the germline V gene (reference sequence). The CDR3 numbers 15 amino acids, ends counted. CDR3: CASSSTSGLTYEQYI.

On this clonotype: A junction end diverges from the germline sequence, so it may reflect a read error. V and J are TRBV29-1 and TRBJ2-5; D might be TRBD2 (5 bases). The CDR3 is 11 residues long. Germline V lookup: CDR1 SQVTM, CDR2 ANQGSEA. CDR3 amino acids: CCVQEAETQYF. The DNA of the CDR3 is TGCTGCGTCCAGGAGGCAGAGACCCAGTACTTC.

Notes on this clonotype: The junction differs from germline at one of its ends, possibly a read error. The V gene is TRBV7-8, the J gene TRBJ1-6; no clear D. CDR1 SGHVS and CDR2 FQNEAQ come from the germline V gene. The CDR3 loop spans 16 amino acids. The CDR3 is CASSFIRTSYNSPIHF. The CDR3 DNA reads TGTGCCAGCAGCTTTATTAGGACCTCCTATAATTCACCCATCCACTTT.

Concerning this clonotype: Its ends do not fully match the called genes, so a read error is possible. The gene calls are TRBV6-5 and TRBJ1-6; D is undetermined. The CDR3 runs to 13 residues. Germline loops: CDR1 MNHEY, CDR2 SVGAGI. DNA for the CDR3: TGTGCCAGCAGCTCTAAGCCGAATTCGCCCCTCCACTTT. This codes for CASSSKPNSPLHF.

As to this clonotype: A junction end diverges from the germline sequence, so it may reflect a read error. The chain joins TRBV29-1 to TRBJ2-3; 8 bases line up with TRBD2. The CDR3 runs 14 residues. Germline assignment: CDR1 SQVTM and CDR2 ANQGSEA. CDR3 nucleotide sequence: TGTAGCCTCGTTGCGGGAGGTAGTGATGATACGCAGTATTTT. Translating gives CSLVAGGSDDTQYF.

A word on this clonotype: A junction end diverges from the germline sequence, so it may reflect a read error. V is TRBV11-1 and J is TRBJ2-3; D is tentatively TRBD1 or TRBD2 (5 bases each). The CDR3 contains 19 residues. The germline V gene encodes CDR1 SGHAT and CDR2 FQDESV (reference sequence). In DNA form, the CDR3 reads TGTGCCAGCAGCTCTGGGGGAATCGCTGTTGGAGCCCGCACTGATACGCAGTATTTT. It codes for CASSSGGIAVGARTDTQYF.